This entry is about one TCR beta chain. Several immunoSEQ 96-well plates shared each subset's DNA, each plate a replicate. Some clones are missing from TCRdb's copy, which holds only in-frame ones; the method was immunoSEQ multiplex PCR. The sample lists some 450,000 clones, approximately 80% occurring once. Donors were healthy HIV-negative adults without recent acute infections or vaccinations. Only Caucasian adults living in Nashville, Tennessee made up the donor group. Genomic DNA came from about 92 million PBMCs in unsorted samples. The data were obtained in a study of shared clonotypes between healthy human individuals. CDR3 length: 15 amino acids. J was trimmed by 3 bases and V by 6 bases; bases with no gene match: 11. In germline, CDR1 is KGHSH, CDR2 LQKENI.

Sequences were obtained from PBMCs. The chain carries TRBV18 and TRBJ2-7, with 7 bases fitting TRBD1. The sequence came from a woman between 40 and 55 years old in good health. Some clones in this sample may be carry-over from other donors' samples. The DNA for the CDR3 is TGTGCCAGCTCTTACGATCCACAGGGGCGCTACGAGCAGTACTTC. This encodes CASSYDPQGRYEQYF.